These 29 T cell receptor beta chains came from one sample sequenced in a study of T-cell memory formation after mild COVID-19. MiXCR, applied by TCRdb to the 5' RACE reads, yields one record per CDR3 protein. The sample includes about 280,000 distinct CDR3 sequences, over 7% seen only once; the top ten take approximately 23%. Sequencing was done on a sample of PBMCs or a T cell subset sorted from them (not recorded which). These receptors originate from a man in his late teens or twenties who had mild COVID-19 (a few samples of this study predate the infection). Cell type and time point are not known.

A few counts support this clonotype. CDR3 DNA sequence: TGTGCCAGCAGTTACTCGAGACTGGACTCCTACGAGCAGTACTTC. Protein: CASSYSRLDSYEQYF. The V call is TRBV6-2 or TRBV6-3, the J call TRBJ2-7; D gene ambiguous. The CDR3 extends over 15 amino acids. CDR1 is MNHEY, CDR2 SVGEGT, per germline. Between the trimmed V and J ends, which lost 0 bases and 0 bases, there was a span of 9 bases.

CDR3 loop: CASSQRTSRSDTQYF. CDR3 nucleotide sequence: TGTGCCAGCAGCCAAAGGACTAGCCGGTCAGATACGCAGTATTTT. The V gene is TRBV14, the J gene TRBJ2-3, with 8 bases lining up with TRBD2. The CDR3 spans 15 residues. The V gene end was trimmed by 2 bases and the J gene end by 4 bases; junction bases not matched to a gene: 5. In germline, CDR1 is SGHDN, CDR2 FVKESK.

This clonotype was seen at least ten times. The rearrangement uses TRBV2 and TRBJ2-2; a possible D gene is TRBD2 (6 bases). V dropped 10 bases and J dropped 5 bases, with 14 bases sitting between them. CDR3 size: 13 residues. The germline gives CDR1 SNHLY, CDR2 FYNNEI. The CDR3 sequence: CATTRSGTGELFF. CDR3 DNA sequence: TGTGCCACCACCCGGAGCGGGACCGGGGAGCTGTTTTTT.

In its sample, this clonotype was seen a few times. V usage is TRBV30 and J usage is TRBJ2-3; D is uncertain. The CDR3 sequence is 12 residues long. Germline CDR1 and CDR2: GTSNPN and SVGIG (reference sequence). The V end was cut by 2 bases, the J end by 10 bases, with 13 bases between. The CDR3, as DNA: TGTGCCTGGAGTCGACTTCCCGGCTCGCAGTATTTT. Encoded protein: CAWSRLPGSQYF. Combining the CDR3 with reference TRBV30 and TRBJ2-3 gives the whole variable domain SQTIHQWPATLVQPVGSPLSLECTVEGTSNPNLYWYRQAAGRGLQLLFYSVGIGQISSEVPQNLSASRPQDRQFILSSKKLLLSDSGFYLCAWSRLPGSQYFGPGTRLTVL.

This chain uses TRBV7-9 with TRBJ1-6; unclear D gene. Germline CDR1 is SEHNR and CDR2 is FQNEAQ (reference sequence). V was shortened by 4 bases and J by 7 bases, with 8 bases between the two germline ends. This CDR3 comprises 13 residues. The CDR3: CASSSTGNSPLHF. The CDR3 DNA sequence: TGTGCCAGCAGCTCCACGGGGAATTCACCCCTCCACTTT.

The chain is built from TRBV29-1 and TRBJ1-5; the D is unclear. From germline, CDR1 is SQVTM and CDR2 ANQGSEA. V was cut by 4 bases and J by 4 bases, with 8 bases left in between. This CDR3 is built from 12 residues. CDR3 amino acids: CSVGTANQPQHF. The CDR3 coding sequence is TGCAGCGTTGGCACCGCGAATCAGCCCCAGCATTTT. The variable domain in full, with the rest retrieved from reference TRBV29-1 and TRBJ1-5, is SAVISQKPSRDICQRGTSLTIQCQVDSQVTMMFWYRQQPGQSLTLIATANQGSEATYESGFVIDKFPISRPNLTFSTLTVSNMSPEDSSIYLCSVGTANQPQHFGDGTRLSIL.

This clonotype was counted only a few times. The chain uses TRBV29-1 and TRBJ1-1; D unresolved. The CDR3 spans 12 residues. Trimming stripped 4 bases from V and 1 base from J, with 7 bases between. In germline, CDR1 is SQVTM, CDR2 ANQGSEA. For the CDR3, the DNA is TGCAGCGTTGGGTCGTCGAACACTGAAGCTTTCTTT. This gives the protein CSVGSSNTEAFF. Variable domain in full (rest from reference TRBV29-1 and TRBJ1-1): SAVISQKPSRDICQRGTSLTIQCQVDSQVTMMFWYRQQPGQSLTLIATANQGSEATYESGFVIDKFPISRPNLTFSTLTVSNMSPEDSSIYLCSVGSSNTEAFFGQGTRLTVV.

The chain has TRBV4-1 and TRBJ1-1; 7 bases match TRBD1. There are 16 residues in the CDR3. The V gene's germline CDR1 is MGHRA and CDR2 YSYEKL. V was pared by 4 bases and J by 2 bases, with 10 bases of the junction left unmatched. CDR3 residues: CASSRPKGTVNTEAFF. In nucleotides, the CDR3 is TGCGCCAGCAGCCGACCAAAAGGGACAGTTAACACTGAAGCTTTCTTT.

This clonotype was seen at least ten times. The chain employs TRBV7-2 and TRBJ2-5; D is unresolved. The ends were cut back, 5 bases at V and 4 bases at J, with 20 bases in the middle. This CDR3 has 16 amino acids. Germline loops: CDR1 SGHTA, CDR2 FQGNSA. The CDR3 region is CASSRGPRSRGETQYF. As DNA, the CDR3 is TGTGCCAGCAGCCGAGGACCCCGATCCAGAGGAGAGACCCAGTACTTC.

This clonotype was recorded a few times. CDR3: CASSQEGGVGANVLTF. The CDR3 DNA reads as TGCGCCAGCAGCCAAGAAGGGGGCGTAGGGGCCAACGTCCTGACTTTC. This rearrangement joins TRBV4-1 to TRBJ2-6; 7 positions agree with TRBD1. V dropped 0 bases and J dropped 4; count of bases not matched to a gene: 3. The CDR3 length is 16 residues. The germline gives CDR1 MGHRA, CDR2 YSYEKL.

The chain combines TRBV20-1 with TRBJ2-7, with a possible D match to TRBD1 (5 bases). CDR3 length equals 14 residues. Germline CDR1 is DFQATT and CDR2 is SNEGSKA (reference sequence). V dropped 0 bases and J dropped 6 bases, with 15 bases sitting between them. The CDR3 protein is CSAREQAQKVEQYF. CDR3 nucleotides: TGCAGTGCTAGAGAACAGGCACAGAAGGTCGAGCAGTACTTC.

The sample holds a few counts of this clonotype. The CDR3 spells CASSSGLAPTDTQYF. CDR3 sequence (DNA): TGCGCCAGCAGCTCGGGACTAGCGCCGACAGATACGCAGTATTTT. This chain uses TRBV5-1 with TRBJ2-3; 10 bases fit TRBD2. The V and J ends lost 3 bases and 3 bases, in that order; junction bases with no gene match: 4. The germline gives CDR1 SGHRS, CDR2 YFSETQ. The CDR3 contains 15 residues.

The chain joins TRBV7-2 to TRBJ2-5; TRBD2 is a possible D gene (6 bases). In germline, CDR1 is SGHTA, CDR2 FQGNSA. CDR3 size: 13 residues. Deletions cut 5 bases from V and 4 bases from J, with 11 bases between. The CDR3 coding sequence is TGTGCCAGCAGCCGGGGGATTCCAGAGACCCAGTACTTC. The encoded protein is CASSRGIPETQYF.

The CDR3 DNA reads as TGTGCCAGCAGCCCGTCGGCGGGTGAGCAGTACTTC. Translating it yields CASSPSAGEQYF. This chain connects TRBV3-1 to TRBJ2-7, with a tentative D call TRBD2 (5 bases). Germline CDR1 and CDR2: LGHDT and YNNKEL (reference sequence). The CDR3 runs 12 residues. The ends were cut back, 4 bases at V and 7 bases at J, with 11 bases in the middle.

V is TRBV5-1 and J is TRBJ1-6; 8 bases are a match to TRBD1. CDR3 length: 15 amino acids. J was trimmed by 9 bases and V by 4 bases; bases with no gene match: 9. The V gene's germline CDR1 is SGHRS and CDR2 YFSETQ. The CDR3 DNA follows: TGCGCCAGCAGCCCCTTGGGACAGGATGGTTCACCCCTCCACTTT. As protein: CASSPLGQDGSPLHF.

This clonotype occurred many times. V is TRBV6-2 or TRBV6-3 and J is TRBJ2-1; D remains ambiguous. CDR1 and CDR2 (germline): MNHEY, SVGEGT. This CDR3 is built from 13 residues. V was pared by 6 bases and J by 3 bases, with 9 bases between. The CDR3 loop is CASRKTDYNEQFF. CDR3 nucleotides: TGTGCCAGCAGAAAGACTGACTACAATGAGCAGTTCTTC.

In this sample, this clonotype turned up a few times. The J gene is TRBJ2-3, the V gene TRBV5-1, with 7 bases lining up with TRBD2. The ends lost 0 bases at V and 4 bases at J; junction bases unmatched: 8. The length of the CDR3 is 16 residues. CDR1 and CDR2 from the germline V gene are SGHRS and YFSETQ. The CDR3 bases are TGCGCCAGCAGCTTGGCCGGGGGGAGGCGCGCAGATACGCAGTATTTT. Translated, it gives CASSLAGGRRADTQYF.

This clonotype came up a few times. V is TRBV5-1 and J is TRBJ1-2; a possible D gene is TRBD1 (6 bases). This CDR3 has 15 residues. Germline assignment: CDR1 SGHRS and CDR2 YFSETQ. V was cut by 0 bases and J by 5 bases, with 14 bases left in between. CDR3 bases: TGCGCCAGCAGCTTGGACAGGGCGAGTTCATATGGCTACACCTTC. This codes for CASSLDRASSYGYTF.

This clonotype came up a few times. This sequence joins TRBV7-8 and TRBJ2-3; D is perhaps TRBD1 (6 bases). CDR3 length: 15 amino acids. The V gene lost 4 bases and the J gene lost 2 bases, with 13 bases spanning the gap. The germline V gene encodes CDR1 SGHVS and CDR2 FQNEAQ. CDR3 residues: CASSWDNGDTDTQYF. The CDR3 nucleotides read TGTGCCAGCAGCTGGGACAACGGGGACACAGATACGCAGTATTTT.

This clonotype appeared many times. The DNA of the CDR3 is TGTGCCAGCAGCCCGGGACTTTTTTCCCGCTACGAGCAGTACTTC. It translates to CASSPGLFSRYEQYF. The rearrangement links TRBV7-2 to TRBJ2-7; perhaps TRBD2 as D (6 bases). CDR1 is SGHTA and CDR2 is FQGNSA in the germline V gene. With 5 bases removed from V and 3 bases from J, the gap between germline ends came to 17 bases. The CDR3 loop spans 15 amino acids.

The CDR3 sequence: CSARESGKETQYF. CDR3 nucleotide sequence: TGCAGTGCTAGAGAATCAGGGAAAGAGACCCAGTACTTC. The chain couples TRBV20-1 to TRBJ2-5; possibly TRBD1 for D (5 bases). The CDR3 totals 13 residues. The ends were cut back, 0 bases at V and 3 bases at J, with 8 bases in the middle. Germline lookup yields CDR1 DFQATT and CDR2 SNEGSKA (reference sequence).

This clonotype was recorded a few times. The V call is TRBV4-1, the J call TRBJ2-1; TRBD2 matches 7 bases. V was pared by 0 bases and J by 5 bases, with 4 bases of the junction left unmatched. The CDR3 runs 15 residues. Germline V gene sequence: CDR1 MGHRA, CDR2 YSYEKL. CDR3 in amino acids: CASSQDPSGHNEQFF. The CDR3 DNA sequence: TGCGCCAGCAGCCAAGATCCTAGCGGCCACAATGAGCAGTTCTTC.

This clonotype has more than one count but fewer than ten. This chain uses TRBV28 with TRBJ2-2; 9 bases are a match to TRBD2. This CDR3 has 15 amino acids. Per the germline V gene, CDR1 is MDHEN and CDR2 is SYDVKM. Trimming at V came to 6 bases and at J to 4 bases, leaving 6 bases not matched to a gene. The CDR3 is CASSAGGGVTGELFF. In nucleotides, the CDR3 is TGTGCCAGCAGCGCAGGCGGGGGGGTCACCGGGGAGCTGTTTTTT. Full variable domain (rest looked up from reference TRBV28 and TRBJ2-2): DVKVTQSSRYLVKRTGEKVFLECVQDMDHENMFWYRQDPGLGLRLIYFSYDVKMKEKGDIPEGYSVSREKKERFSLILESASTNQTSMYLCASSAGGGVTGELFFGEGSRLTVL.

The V and J genes are TRBV7-9 and TRBJ2-1; D call uncertain. The CDR3 extends over 15 amino acids. The V gene lost 6 bases and the J gene lost 4 bases, with 16 bases spanning the gap. Germline CDR1 is SEHNR and CDR2 is FQNEAQ (reference sequence). This chain's CDR3 is CASSPSVEIYNEQFF. As DNA, the CDR3 is TGTGCCAGCAGTCCGAGCGTGGAGATATACAATGAGCAGTTCTTC.

This clonotype was observed at least ten times. The V and J genes are TRBV5-6 and TRBJ1-1, with D tentatively TRBD1 (5 bases). CDR3 length: 14 residues. V was shortened by 0 bases and J by 6 bases, with 12 bases between the two germline ends. Germline values: CDR1 SGHDT, CDR2 YYEEEE. The CDR3 protein is CASSLGQGKAEAFF. The CDR3, as DNA: TGTGCCAGCAGCTTGGGGCAGGGCAAGGCTGAAGCTTTCTTT.

There are many counts of this clonotype. This sequence joins TRBV7-2 and TRBJ2-1; no reliable D call. The CDR3 extends over 14 amino acids. V was clipped by 5 bases and J by 8 bases, with 16 bases between them. Germline V gene sequence: CDR1 SGHTA, CDR2 FQGNSA. The CDR3 reads CASSIVPLVDEQFF. CDR3 sequence (DNA): TGTGCCAGCAGCATTGTACCGTTGGTCGATGAGCAGTTCTTC. Variable domain in full (rest from reference TRBV7-2 and TRBJ2-1): GAGVSQSPSNKVTEKGKDVELRCDPISGHTALYWYRQSLGQGLEFLIYFQGNSAPDKSGLPSDRFSAERTGGSVSTLTIQRTQQEDSAVYLCASSIVPLVDEQFFGPGTRLTVL.

The gene calls are TRBV9 and TRBJ1-2, with 8 bases fitting TRBD1. Losses at the gene ends were 0 bases for V and 5 bases for J; bases not matched to a gene: 3. The CDR3 totals 14 residues. Germline loops: CDR1 SGDLS, CDR2 YYNGEE. As DNA, the CDR3 is TGTGCCAGCAGCGTAGAAGGGACAGGTTATGGCTACACCTTC. Its protein product is CASSVEGTGYGYTF.

The rearrangement links TRBV27 to TRBJ1-1, with a weak D call TRBD1 (6 bases). This CDR3 has 15 residues. The V gene lost 8 bases and the J gene lost 4 bases, with 20 bases spanning the gap. Germline loops: CDR1 MNHEY, CDR2 SMNVEV (reference sequence). This chain's CDR3 is CASFSVLGAATEAFF. CDR3 in DNA: TGTGCCAGCTTCTCCGTTTTGGGGGCGGCCACTGAAGCTTTCTTT.

The gene calls are TRBV25-1 and TRBJ1-1; D not resolved. CDR3 length: 15 residues. CDR1 is MGHDK and CDR2 is SYGVNS in the germline V gene. The ends were cut back, 3 bases at V and 1 base at J, with 12 bases in the middle. Here the CDR3 DNA reads TGTGCCAGCAGTGAGTGGCGGGGTCCGAACACTGAAGCTTTCTTT. Protein sequence: CASSEWRGPNTEAFF.